This passage covers 22 T cell receptor beta chains from one sample sequenced in a study of response to subunit inactivated influenza vaccine. TCRdb re-derived calls from the RT-PCR reads in MiXCR, one entry per CDR3 protein. Here the sample spans around 750,000 distinct CDR3 sequences, around 20% being singletons. The specimen comprised PBMCs from blood, sampled around 5 days after vaccination. These receptors were collected from a man aged 50 to 59 who received an inactivated influenza vaccine.

This sequence joins TRBV7-2 and TRBJ2-2; tentatively, D is TRBD1 (5 bases). There are 12 residues in the CDR3. Trimming pared 5 bases from V and 9 bases from J, leaving 10 bases between. Germline V gives CDR1 SGHTA, CDR2 FQGNSA. The CDR3 spells CASSHRGRELFF. The DNA for the CDR3 is TGTGCCAGCAGCCATAGGGGCCGGGAGCTGTTTTTT.

This sequence joins TRBV10-3 and TRBJ1-3; no clear D gene. The CDR3 covers 18 residues. The germline V and J ends were trimmed by 0 bases and 0 bases, with 15 bases remaining between them. The germline V gene has CDR1 ENHRY and CDR2 SYGVKD. For the CDR3, the DNA is TGTGCCATCAGTGAGTCGATCTCCATGGCAGTCTCTGGAAACACCATATATTTT. Its translation: CAISESISMAVSGNTIYF.

This rearrangement joins TRBV5-6 to TRBJ2-7, with a tentative D call TRBD1 (6 bases). The CDR3 spans 14 residues. V was pared by 4 bases and J by 3 bases, with 14 bases between. The germline V gene encodes CDR1 SGHDT and CDR2 YYEEEE. The CDR3 coding sequence is TGTGCCAGCAGCCAGGGGAGCGGCCTCTACGAGCAGTACTTC. Its translation: CASSQGSGLYEQYF.

The CDR3 nucleotides are TGTGCCAGCAGCTTAAATCTGGGATCAAATGAGCAGTTCTTC. Protein sequence: CASSLNLGSNEQFF. The chain is built from TRBV7-9 and TRBJ2-1; D is unclear. CDR1 and CDR2 (germline): SEHNR, FQNEAQ (reference sequence). The CDR3 consists of 14 residues. V lost 2 bases, J lost 7 bases, and 12 bases lay in between.

The gene calls are TRBV7-2 and TRBJ2-6; no clear D. The V and J ends lost 5 bases and 0 bases respectively, with 11 bases between them. From germline, CDR1 is SGHTA and CDR2 FQGNSA. This CDR3 region has 16 residues. CDR3 bases: TGTGCCAGCAGCCCAGTCCTAAACTCTGGGGCCAACGTCCTGACTTTC. Its translation: CASSPVLNSGANVLTF.

This clonotype appeared a few times. The CDR3 region is CSARDYNTDTQYF. The DNA for the CDR3 is TGCAGTGCCCGGGACTACAACACAGATACGCAGTATTTT. The J gene is TRBJ2-3, the V gene TRBV20-1, with 7 bases lining up with TRBD2. The CDR3 is 13 residues long. The V segment lost 6 bases and the J segment 2 bases; nucleotides outside the gene matches: 5. From germline, CDR1 is DFQATT and CDR2 SNEGSKA (reference sequence).

This clonotype came up many times. The chain combines TRBV7-2 with TRBJ2-5, with D uncertain. There are 12 residues in the CDR3. V lost 6 bases and J 5 bases, leaving 10 bases between the germline ends. Germline V gene data show CDR1 as SGHTA and CDR2 as FQGNSA. The DNA for the CDR3 is TGTGCCAGCAGTTCCCCCGGGGAGACCCAGTACTTC. It encodes CASSSPGETQYF. The whole variable domain, filled in from reference TRBV7-2 and TRBJ2-5, reads GAGVSQSPSNKVTEKGKDVELRCDPISGHTALYWYRQSLGQGLEFLIYFQGNSAPDKSGLPSDRFSAERTGGSVSTLTIQRTQQEDSAVYLCASSSPGETQYFGPGTRLLVL.

Details on this clonotype: At one boundary the junction diverges from the germline segment, which might be a read error. The gene calls are TRBV7-2 and TRBJ2-1; D is possibly TRBD1 or TRBD2 (5 bases each). Germline CDR1 is SGHTA and CDR2 is FQGNSA. The CDR3 is made up of 14 amino acids. CDR3 coding DNA: TGTGCCAGCAGCTACGGGACGGGTTACATTGAGCAGTTCTTC. Protein: CASSYGTGYIEQFF.

J is TRBJ2-1 and V is TRBV10-3, with 12 positions matching TRBD2. The germline CDR1 and CDR2 sequences are ENHRY and SYGVKD. V was clipped by 4 bases and J by 8 bases; unmatched bases: 9. The CDR3 runs to 16 residues. The CDR3: CAISAGLAGGKDEQFF. The CDR3 bases are TGTGCCATCAGTGCGGGGCTAGCGGGAGGGAAGGATGAGCAGTTCTTC.

There are a few counts of this clonotype. V gene TRBV12-3 or TRBV12-4 combines with J gene TRBJ1-1; TRBD1 matches at 10 bases. The CDR3 totals 15 residues. Trimming at V came to 3 bases and at J to 2 bases, leaving 3 bases not matched to a gene. The CDR3 spells CASSFDRGPNTEAFF. The CDR3 nucleotides read TGTGCCAGCAGTTTTGACAGGGGGCCCAACACTGAAGCTTTCTTT.

The chain links TRBV4-2 to TRBJ2-3; TRBD2 aligns across 8 bases. The trim removed 5 bases at V and 0 bases at J, leaving 7 bases unmatched. The CDR3 has 16 residues. Germline CDR1 reads LGHNA; CDR2 reads YNFKEQ. The CDR3 loop is CASSKSSSGSTDTQYF. In DNA, the CDR3 is TGTGCCAGCAGCAAGTCGTCTAGCGGGAGCACAGATACGCAGTATTTT.

This clonotype was observed a few times. The chain combines TRBV30 with TRBJ2-5; D not certain. V lost 0 bases to trimming and J lost 2 bases, with 4 bases between them. From germline, CDR1 is GTSNPN and CDR2 SVGIG (reference sequence). The CDR3 has 12 residues. The CDR3 loop reads CAWSVSQETQYF. CDR3 nucleotides: TGTGCCTGGAGTGTAAGTCAAGAGACCCAGTACTTC.

This clonotype was picked up many times. The chain combines TRBV4-3 with TRBJ2-2; D not resolved. The V gene's germline CDR1 is LGHNA and CDR2 YSLEER. The length of the CDR3 is 18 residues. V dropped 4 bases and J dropped 5 bases, with 23 bases sitting between them. The CDR3 region has the DNA TGCGCCAGCAGCCCTGGTCTGGGCACGAAGGCTAGGACCGGGGAGCTGTTTTTT. Translation: CASSPGLGTKARTGELFF.

This clonotype showed up just a few times. J is TRBJ2-3 and V is TRBV6-2 or TRBV6-3; 7 bases fit TRBD2. Germline V gives CDR1 MNHEY, CDR2 SVGEGT. CDR3 length: 17 residues. The J segment lost 7 bases and the V segment lost 2 bases, leaving 15 bases of the junction unmatched. CDR3 sequence: CASSYHLAEAPPYTQYF. CDR3 bases: TGTGCCAGCAGTTACCACCTAGCGGAGGCCCCACCCTATACGCAGTATTTT.

This clonotype was seen a few times. This chain links TRBV5-1 with TRBJ2-2; TRBD2 matches 11 bases. Trimming cost V 3 bases and J 4 bases; bases outside gene matches: 5. Looked up from germline, CDR1 is SGHRS and CDR2 is YFSETQ. The CDR3 sequence is 16 residues long. The CDR3 loop is CASSSGLAGRTGELFF. The CDR3 DNA follows: TGCGCCAGCAGCTCTGGACTAGCGGGTCGCACCGGGGAGCTGTTTTTT.

This chain links TRBV4-2 with TRBJ2-3, with 7 positions matching TRBD1. CDR1 is LGHNA and CDR2 is YNFKEQ in the germline V gene. V lost 2 bases, J lost 1 base, and 6 bases stayed unmatched. The CDR3 is 16 residues long. This chain's CDR3 is CASSQTDRAGTDTQYF. The CDR3 DNA follows: TGTGCCAGCAGCCAAACTGACAGGGCGGGCACAGATACGCAGTATTTT.

This clonotype was seen a few times. The rearrangement uses TRBV12-3 or TRBV12-4 and TRBJ1-4; tentative D call: TRBD1 (5 bases). The V end lost 3 bases, the J end lost 8 bases, and 10 bases lay between the germline ends. The CDR3 has 13 amino acids. The CDR3 spells CASSFRGGEKLFF. The CDR3 DNA reads as TGTGCCAGCAGTTTTAGGGGAGGCGAAAAACTGTTTTTT.

This clonotype was counted only a few times. This sequence joins TRBV20-1 and TRBJ2-1; D may be TRBD1 or TRBD2 (5 bases each). The CDR3 sequence is 12 residues long. With 1 base removed from V and 9 bases from J, the gap between germline ends came to 10 bases. Germline V gene data show CDR1 as DFQATT and CDR2 as SNEGSKA (reference sequence). CDR3 DNA: TGCAGTGCTAGAGGGGGGACGGCTGAGCAGTTCTTC. Amino acid sequence: CSARGGTAEQFF.

This chain joins TRBV11-1 and TRBJ2-7; perhaps TRBD1 as D (6 bases). From germline, CDR1 is SGHAT and CDR2 FQDESV (reference sequence). Trimming removed 5 bases from V and 4 bases from J, with 18 bases in between. The CDR3 has 15 amino acids. The CDR3 DNA sequence: TGTGCCAGCAGCAAGGGACAATCCCCCTCTTACGAGCAGTACTTC. Translating gives CASSKGQSPSYEQYF.

This clonotype appeared a few times. This chain connects TRBV20-1 to TRBJ2-7, with D uncertain. V was pared by 3 bases and J by 0 bases, with 9 bases between. CDR1 is DFQATT, CDR2 SNEGSKA, per germline (reference sequence). This CDR3 spans 13 amino acids. This CDR3 reads CSARAGSSYEQYF. CDR3 nucleotides: TGCAGTGCTAGGGCCGGCTCCTCCTACGAGCAGTACTTC.

CDR3 in amino acids: CAIRAGPTNTGELFF. The DNA of the CDR3 is TGTGCCATCAGGGCCGGGCCAACGAACACCGGGGAGCTGTTTTTT. V is TRBV10-3 and J is TRBJ2-2; D gene unclear. V lost 6 bases and J lost 0, with 11 bases in between. The CDR3 spans 15 residues. Germline CDR1 ENHRY, CDR2 SYGVKD.

This clonotype was observed a few times. The V gene is TRBV7-8, the J gene TRBJ2-7; either TRBD1 or TRBD2 may supply D (5 bases each). V lost 3 bases and J lost 6, with 9 bases in between. Germline V CDR1 and CDR2: SGHVS, FQNEAQ. The CDR3 runs 12 residues. CDR3 sequence reads: CASSFSGTEQYF. The CDR3 nucleotides read TGTGCCAGCAGCTTTTCAGGGACCGAGCAGTACTTC.